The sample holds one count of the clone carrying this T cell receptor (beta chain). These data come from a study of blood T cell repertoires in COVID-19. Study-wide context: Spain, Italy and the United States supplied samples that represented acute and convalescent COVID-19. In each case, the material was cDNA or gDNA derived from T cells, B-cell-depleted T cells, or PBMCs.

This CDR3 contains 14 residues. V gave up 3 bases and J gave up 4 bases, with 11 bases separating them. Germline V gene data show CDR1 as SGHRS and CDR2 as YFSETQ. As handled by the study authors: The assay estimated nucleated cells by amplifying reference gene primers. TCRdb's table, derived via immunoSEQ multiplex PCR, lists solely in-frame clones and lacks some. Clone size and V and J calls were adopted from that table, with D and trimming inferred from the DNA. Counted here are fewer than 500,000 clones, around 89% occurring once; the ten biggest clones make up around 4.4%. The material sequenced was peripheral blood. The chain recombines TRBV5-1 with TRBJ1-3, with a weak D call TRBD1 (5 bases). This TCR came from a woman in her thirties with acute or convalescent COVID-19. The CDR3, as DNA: TGCGCCAGCAGCTCAGGGCTTGGAGGAAACACCATATATTTT. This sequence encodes CASSSGLGGNTIYF.